A selection of T cell receptor beta chains follows, all from one sample in a study of shared clonotypes between healthy human individuals. Assay: immunoSEQ multiplex PCR; the TCRdb copy retains only in-frame clones and omits some. This table has more than 900,000 clones, more than 75% appearing once. Sequencing was carried out using memory CD4+ T cells from PBMCs. All receptors derive from a man between 18 and 29 years old in good health. Some clones in this sample may be carry-over from other donors' samples. CDR3s include the opening cysteine and the closing phenylalanine or tryptophan. A D gene is named only where the DNA matches it firmly. For some rows the clone size is stated as once, few or many, or as a class when expanded; others skip it.

j_call,v_call,d_call,clone_size,cdr3_nt,cdr3_aa
TRBJ1-5,TRBV28,TRBD1,-,TGTGCCAGCAGTCAACAGGGGGCGGATCAGCCCCAGCATTTT,CASSQQGADQPQHF
TRBJ2-2,TRBV5-1,TRBD2,-,TGCGCCAGCAGCTTAAACCTAGCGGCCACGAACACCGGGGAGCTGTTTTTT,CASSLNLAATNTGELFF
TRBJ2-3,TRBV4-2,TRBD2,-,TGTGCCAGCAGCCAAGATCCCCCGGGAGGGGCCACAGATACGCAGTATTTT,CASSQDPPGGATDTQYF
TRBJ1-4,TRBV4-3,TRBD1,-,TGCGCCAGCAGCCAACAAAACAGGGGAAATTGGGAAAAACTGTTTTTT,CASSQQNRGNWEKLFF
TRBJ2-7,TRBV4-1,TRBD2,-,TGCGCCAGCAGCCAAAGAGCGGGAGAGTACTACGAGCAGTACTTC,CASSQRAGEYYEQYF
TRBJ2-5,TRBV6-5,TRBD2,once,TGTGCCAGCAGTTACTCGGGCGGGAGTGAGACCCAGTACTTC,CASSYSGGSETQYF
TRBJ2-7,TRBV19,-,-,TGTGCCAGTAGTATTTGGGCGGAATCGACCTACGAGCAGTACTTC,CASSIWAESTYEQYF
TRBJ2-3,TRBV6-7,TRBD2,-,TGTGCCAGCAGTTACTCCTATAGCGGGAGCACGAGCACAGATACGCAGTATTTT,CASSYSYSGSTSTDTQYF
TRBJ2-3,TRBV7-8,-,-,TGTGCCAGCAGCTACCTGGGGGGGGCTAGCACAGATACGCAGTATTTT,CASSYLGGASTDTQYF
TRBJ1-2,TRBV4-3,TRBD1,-,TGCGCCAGCAGCCAAGATCCACAGGGGGCGGTTGGCTACACCTTC,CASSQDPQGAVGYTF
TRBJ1-2,TRBV9,TRBD1,-,TGTGCCAGCAGCGTAGCCGGACAGGGAGATTACTATGGCTACACCTTC,CASSVAGQGDYYGYTF
TRBJ1-4,TRBV5-1,-,-,TGCGCCAGCAGCTTGAGGGACACTAATGAAAAACTGTTTTTT,CASSLRDTNEKLFF
TRBJ1-1,TRBV28,-,-,TGTGCCAGCACCTCGGGGGGGACGAACACTGAAGCTTTCTTT,CASTSGGTNTEAFF
TRBJ2-1,TRBV2,-,-,TGTGCCAGCAGTGAAGTGGGGAGTGAGCAGTTCTTC,CASSEVGSEQFF
TRBJ2-3,TRBV5-4,TRBD2,-,TGTGCCAGCAGCCCCTCCCCGGGACTAGCGGGTGGCACAGATACGCAGTATTTT,CASSPSPGLAGGTDTQYF
TRBJ2-3,TRBV6-5,TRBD1,few,TGTGCCAGCAGATCGGGACAGCAGATCACAGATACGCAGTATTTT,CASRSGQQITDTQYF
TRBJ2-5,TRBV27,TRBD1,-,TGTGCCAGCTGGACAGGGTACCAAGAGACCCAGTACTTC,CASWTGYQETQYF